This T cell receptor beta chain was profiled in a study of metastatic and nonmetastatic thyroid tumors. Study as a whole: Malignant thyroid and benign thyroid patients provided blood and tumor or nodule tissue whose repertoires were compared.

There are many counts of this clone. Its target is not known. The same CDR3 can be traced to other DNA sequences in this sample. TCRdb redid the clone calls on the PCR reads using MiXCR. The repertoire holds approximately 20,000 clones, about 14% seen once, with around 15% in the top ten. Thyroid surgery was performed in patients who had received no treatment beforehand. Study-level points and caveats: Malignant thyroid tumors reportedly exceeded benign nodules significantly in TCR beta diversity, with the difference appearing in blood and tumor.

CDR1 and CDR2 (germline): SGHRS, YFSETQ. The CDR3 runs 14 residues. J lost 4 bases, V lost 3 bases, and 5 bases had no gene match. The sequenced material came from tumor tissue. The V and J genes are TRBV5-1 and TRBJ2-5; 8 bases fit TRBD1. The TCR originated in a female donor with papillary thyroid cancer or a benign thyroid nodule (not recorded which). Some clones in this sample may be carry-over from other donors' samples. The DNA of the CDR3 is TGCGCCAGCAGCTCCGGACAGGGTGGAGAGACCCAGTACTTC. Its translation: CASSSGQGGETQYF.